The 4 T cell receptor beta chains listed next were all sequenced from one sample in a study of T cell responses to AZD1222 COVID-19 vaccine. Sequencing used immunoSEQ multiplex PCR; TCRdb keeps in-frame clones, though not all of them. The sample holds 90,000 to 110,000 clones, about 85% seen once. The source material was peripheral blood, sampled on day 0 of AZD1222 vaccination. The receptors here all came from an adult in good health.

The chain is built from TRBV4-2 and TRBJ2-7; D uncertain. Trimming took off 2 bases at V and 4 bases at J, with 15 bases between the two ends. The length of the CDR3 is 15 residues. Germline-derived CDR1 and CDR2 are LGHNA and YNFKEQ. The CDR3 spells CASSQTVPGYYEQYF. DNA of the CDR3: TGTGCCAGCAGCCAAACGGTTCCGGGCTATTACGAGCAGTACTTC.

J is TRBJ2-5 and V is TRBV14; D is perhaps TRBD1 (6 bases). The CDR3 has 16 residues. CDR1 is SGHDN, CDR2 FVKESK, per germline. V lost 3 bases, J lost 1 base, and 15 bases lay in between. CDR3: CASSHYIDRPQETQYF. In nucleotides, the CDR3 is TGTGCCAGCAGCCATTATATTGACAGGCCCCAAGAGACCCAGTACTTC. Together with reference TRBV14 and TRBJ2-5, the CDR3 gives the full variable domain: EAGVTQFPSHSVIEKGQTVTLRCDPISGHDNLYWYRRVMGKEIKFLLHFVKESKQDESGMPNNRFLAERTGGTYSTLKVQPAELEDSGVYFCASSHYIDRPQETQYFGPGTRLLVL.

The chain employs TRBV5-1 and TRBJ2-3, with 11 nucleotides matching TRBD2. Germline assignment: CDR1 SGHRS and CDR2 YFSETQ. The CDR3 sequence is 17 residues long. Unmatched junction bases numbered 10, after V lost 3 bases and J lost 4 bases. The DNA for the CDR3 is TGCGCCAGCAGCTCCATCCTTAGCGGGGGGGCCGCAGATACGCAGTATTTT. This sequence encodes CASSSILSGGAADTQYF.

This sequence joins TRBV5-4 and TRBJ1-5; D is unclear. The ends were cut back, 1 base at V and 2 bases at J, with 13 bases in the middle. The germline gives CDR1 SGHNT, CDR2 YYREEE (reference sequence). CDR3 length: 16 residues. The DNA of the CDR3 is TGTGCCAGCAGCTTGCACGGGCCCCAAGGCAATCAGCCCCAGCATTTT. Translated, it gives CASSLHGPQGNQPQHF. The full variable domain, rest sourced from reference TRBV5-4 and TRBJ1-5, is ETGVTQSPTHLIKTRGQQVTLRCSSQSGHNTVSWYQQALGQGPQFIFQYYREEENGRGNFPPRFSGLQFPNYSSELNVNALELDDSALYLCASSLHGPQGNQPQHFGDGTRLSIL.